The clone carrying this T cell receptor (beta chain) has a count of ten or more. Antigen specificity is unknown. The data were obtained in a study of molecular identifiers for immune sequencing clone quantification. Study background: Four portions were sequenced after RNA from about 20,000 or 100,000 naive CD8 cells was split five ways in replicates.

Findings and limits, study-wide: Effector cells had over 99% of their molecules in clones above 20 RNA copies, while naive cells had under 1%.

Naive CD8 T cells were sorted as CD8+CD4-CCR7+CD45RA+. V shed 0 bases, J shed 3 bases, and the junction held 7 bases outside the gene matches. The germline CDR1 and CDR2 sequences are LGHNA and YSLEER. The CDR3 is 17 amino acids. TCR libraries were built in bulk with a published protocol and specific TCR primers. TCRdb independently ran MiXCR on the PCR reads; one entry per CDR3 protein. The repertoire holds approximately 550,000 distinct CDR3 sequences, over 20% seen once, with about 0.78% in the top ten. This chain connects TRBV4-3 to TRBJ1-5, with TRBD1 identical over 8 bases. The receptor was derived from a human donor in good health. Some libraries in this study had Jurkat cell RNA spiked in. Sequenced input: naive CD8+ T cells from blood, with Jurkat cell RNA spiked in. The subset denotes: FACS-sorted CD8+CD4-CCR7+CD45RA+ naive T cells. The CDR3 here is CASSQDRAGGSNQPQHF. CDR3 nucleotide sequence: TGCGCCAGCAGCCAAGATAGGGCAGGGGGCTCCAATCAGCCCCAGCATTTT.